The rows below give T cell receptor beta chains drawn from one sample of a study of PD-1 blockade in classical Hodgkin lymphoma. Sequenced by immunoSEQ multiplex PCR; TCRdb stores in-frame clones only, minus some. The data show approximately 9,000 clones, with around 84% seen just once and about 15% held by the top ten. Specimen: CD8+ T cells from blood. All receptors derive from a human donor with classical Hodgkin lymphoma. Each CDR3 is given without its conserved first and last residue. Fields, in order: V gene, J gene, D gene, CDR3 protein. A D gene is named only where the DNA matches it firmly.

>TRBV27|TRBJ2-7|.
ASSHGGGGGYEQY
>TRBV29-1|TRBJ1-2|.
SVGKVGSAEYGYT
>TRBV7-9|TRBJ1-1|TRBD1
ASSPRGAGGGSTEAF
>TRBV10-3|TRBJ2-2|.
AISPGKNTGELF
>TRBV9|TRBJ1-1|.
ASSVAGLGSTEAF
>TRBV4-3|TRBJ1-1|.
ASSPSTAGGTEAF
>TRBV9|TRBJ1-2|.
ASSVGPEVDSFYGYT
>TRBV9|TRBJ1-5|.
ASSAGTRGNQPQH
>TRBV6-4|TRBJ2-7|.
ASGGKLFGEQY
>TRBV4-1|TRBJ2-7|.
ASSQVVVGEQY
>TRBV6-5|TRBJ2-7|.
ASSPGRRNYEQY
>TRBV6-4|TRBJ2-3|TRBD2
ASSDGRGDTDTQY
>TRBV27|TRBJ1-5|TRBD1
ASSLCPGGSESNQPQH
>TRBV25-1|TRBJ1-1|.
ASSLGKNTEAF
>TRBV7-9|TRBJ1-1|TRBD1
ASSLPTGGNTEAF
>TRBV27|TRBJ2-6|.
ASSSPSWTNPGANVLT
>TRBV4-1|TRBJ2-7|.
ASSQGLPLGFPYEQY
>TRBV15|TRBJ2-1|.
ATSWDGSSYNEQF
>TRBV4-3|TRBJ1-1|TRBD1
ASSPGQGFTEAF
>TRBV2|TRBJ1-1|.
ASSEQQGAF
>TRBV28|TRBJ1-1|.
ASSPTDMNTEAF
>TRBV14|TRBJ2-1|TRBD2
ASRLTSGAGNEQF
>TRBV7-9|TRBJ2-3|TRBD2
ASSPGVSGGPIYTDTQY
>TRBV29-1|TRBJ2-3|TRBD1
SVPTGVSTDTQY
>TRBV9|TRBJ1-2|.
ASSVGDYGYT
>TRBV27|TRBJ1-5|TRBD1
ASSLSRQGIQPQH
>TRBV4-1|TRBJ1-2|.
ASSQGQIESWYGYT
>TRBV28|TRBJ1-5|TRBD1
ASSWAGGWDQPQH
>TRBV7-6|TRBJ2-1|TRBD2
ASSLDGTTSYNEQF
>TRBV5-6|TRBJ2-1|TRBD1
ASIGTAYNEQF
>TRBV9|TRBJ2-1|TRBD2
ASSVVGSGGGPNYNEQF
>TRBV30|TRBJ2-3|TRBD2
AWKGGAGGTDTQY
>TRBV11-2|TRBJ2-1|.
ASSYLNEQF
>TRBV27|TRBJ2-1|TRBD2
ASSLGGVVSYNEQF
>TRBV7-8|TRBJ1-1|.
ASSLAGVGEAF
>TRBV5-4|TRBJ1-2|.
ASSVPGHYGYT
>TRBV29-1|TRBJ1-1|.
SVRPFSNTEAF
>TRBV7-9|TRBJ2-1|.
ATLRIWGAKYEQF
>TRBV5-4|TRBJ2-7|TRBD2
ASSPTPSGGANEQY
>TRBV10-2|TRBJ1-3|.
ASSDPTQFFSGNTIY
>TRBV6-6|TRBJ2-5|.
ASSWRTNQETQY
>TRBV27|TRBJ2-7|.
ASSRRDSTYEQY
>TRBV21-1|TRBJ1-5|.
ASRIYGSNQPQH
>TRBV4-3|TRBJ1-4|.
ASSQDVARGEKLF
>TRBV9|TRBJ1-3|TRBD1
ASSSDRRDSGNTIY
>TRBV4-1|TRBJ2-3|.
ASSPGAESPTQY
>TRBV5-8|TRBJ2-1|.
ASSFVAIISYNEQF
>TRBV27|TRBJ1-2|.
ASSSAGQHYGYT
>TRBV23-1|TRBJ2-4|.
ASPIGAKNIQY
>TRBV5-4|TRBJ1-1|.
ASSLSGWTEAF
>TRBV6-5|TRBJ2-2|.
ASSYGGVGGELF
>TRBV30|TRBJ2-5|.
AWSVGGRETQY